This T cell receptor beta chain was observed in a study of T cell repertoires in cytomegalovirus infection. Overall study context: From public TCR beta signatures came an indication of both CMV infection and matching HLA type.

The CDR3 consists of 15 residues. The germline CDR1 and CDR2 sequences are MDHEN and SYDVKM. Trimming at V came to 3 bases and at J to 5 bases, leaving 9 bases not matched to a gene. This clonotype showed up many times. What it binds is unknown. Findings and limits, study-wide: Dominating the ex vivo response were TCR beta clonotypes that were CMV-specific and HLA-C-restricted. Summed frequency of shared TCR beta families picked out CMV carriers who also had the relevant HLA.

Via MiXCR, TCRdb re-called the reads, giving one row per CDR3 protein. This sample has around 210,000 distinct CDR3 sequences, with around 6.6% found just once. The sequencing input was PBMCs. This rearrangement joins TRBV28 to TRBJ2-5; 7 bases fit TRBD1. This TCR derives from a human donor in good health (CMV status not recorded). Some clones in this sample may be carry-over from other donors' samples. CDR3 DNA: TGTGCCAGCAGTTTCAACAGGGGTCTTGTGGAGACCCAGTACTTC. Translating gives CASSFNRGLVETQYF.